This TCR beta chain originates from a study of blood T cell repertoires in COVID-19. In the study overall: Whether acute or convalescent, the COVID-19 samples came from the United States, Italy and Spain. T cells, B-cell-depleted T cells, or PBMCs provided the cDNA or gDNA that served as material.

Here immunoSEQ multiplex PCR was the method, and the copy in TCRdb shows in-frame clones only, minus some. The sample lists 250,000 to 350,000 clones; about 86% were seen once. This clone was observed once. V gave up 8 bases and J gave up 3 bases, with 10 bases separating them. The CDR3 loop spans 13 amino acids. V and J are TRBV12-3 or TRBV12-4 and TRBJ1-4; no reliable D call. The sample comprised peripheral blood. This sequence originates from a woman aged 50 to 60 with acute or convalescent COVID-19. CDR3 DNA sequence: TGTGCCAGCCATAGCTCTTCTAATGAAAAACTGTTTTTT. Translating gives CASHSSSNEKLFF.